This entry lists 27 T cell receptor beta chains sequenced from one sample in a study of PD-1 blockade in classical Hodgkin lymphoma. The assay was immunoSEQ multiplex PCR, and TCRdb's table has in-frame clones only and misses some. This table holds about 94,000 clones, roughly 89% found once. After autologous stem cell transplantation all patients relapsed, and prior brentuximab vedotin exposure differed between cohorts. The sequencing here drew on peripheral blood mononuclear cells (PBMCs), taken before the second cycle of nivolumab. These receptors were collected from a human donor with classical Hodgkin lymphoma.

The chain recombines TRBV2 with TRBJ1-5; D may be TRBD1 (5 bases). CDR1 and CDR2 from the germline V gene are SNHLY and FYNNEI. The length of the CDR3 is 16 residues. Trimming pared 6 bases from V and 2 bases from J, leaving 17 bases between. The CDR3 nucleotides read TGTGCCAGCAGCCCAGGGACCACGGTGGGCAATCAGCCCCAGCATTTT. Its translation: CASSPGTTVGNQPQHF.

The chain uses TRBV4-1 and TRBJ2-7; 8 nucleotides agree with TRBD1. From germline, CDR1 is MGHRA and CDR2 YSYEKL. There are 15 residues in the CDR3. V was pared by 5 bases and J by 2 bases, with 8 bases of the junction left unmatched. This CDR3 reads CASSSDRGETYEQYF. The CDR3 DNA reads TGCGCCAGCAGCTCCGACAGGGGAGAAACCTACGAGCAGTACTTC.

In its sample, this clone was seen a few times. The J gene is TRBJ2-3, the V gene TRBV27; TRBD2 matches at 11 bases. The germline gives CDR1 MNHEY, CDR2 SMNVEV (reference sequence). The CDR3 has 17 amino acids. V shed 1 base and J 3 bases; nucleotides not matched to a gene: 6. The CDR3: CASSLWPSGGITDTQYF. CDR3 nucleotide sequence: TGTGCCAGCAGTTTATGGCCTAGCGGGGGGATAACAGATACGCAGTATTTT.

The chain uses TRBV6-5 and TRBJ2-1; a possible D gene is TRBD1 (5 bases). The CDR3 has 14 residues. The V end was cut by 6 bases, the J end by 4 bases, with 13 bases between. Germline V gene data show CDR1 as MNHEY and CDR2 as SVGAGI. CDR3 in DNA: TGTGCCAGCAGACCGCAGGGAAAATACAATGAGCAGTTCTTC. Translation gives CASRPQGKYNEQFF.

V usage is TRBV5-1 and J usage is TRBJ2-1; D is undetermined. Germline V lookup: CDR1 SGHRS, CDR2 YFSETQ. Between the trimmed V and J ends, which lost 2 bases and 0 bases, there was a span of 6 bases. This CDR3 has 14 residues. CDR3 in amino acids: CASSLVSSYNEQFF. The CDR3 region has the DNA TGCGCCAGCAGCTTAGTCAGCTCCTACAATGAGCAGTTCTTC. Filled out from reference TRBV5-1 and TRBJ2-1, the complete variable domain reads KAGVTQTPRYLIKTRGQQVTLSCSPISGHRSVSWYQQTPGQGLQFLFEYFSETQRNKGNFPGRFSGRQFSNSRSEMNVSTLELGDSALYLCASSLVSSYNEQFFGPGTRLTVL.

The CDR3 region has the DNA TGCGCCAGCAGCTTGAGATCCAGGGCGGACACAGATACGCAGTATTTT. Translating gives CASSLRSRADTDTQYF. This chain connects TRBV5-1 to TRBJ2-3, with a possible D match to TRBD1 (5 bases). The CDR3 runs 16 residues. CDR1 SGHRS and CDR2 YFSETQ come from the germline V gene. V lost 1 base and J 2 bases, leaving 14 bases between the germline ends.

The V call is TRBV7-2, the J call TRBJ2-3; D perhaps matches TRBD1 (6 bases). Germline assignment: CDR1 SGHTA and CDR2 FQGNSA. The CDR3 is 12 residues long. The germline V and J ends were trimmed by 5 bases and 9 bases, with 12 bases remaining between them. CDR3 in amino acids: CASSPPGQTQYF. Here the CDR3 DNA reads TGTGCCAGCAGCCCGCCGGGACAAACGCAGTATTTT.

V is TRBV18 and J is TRBJ2-1; a weak D match, TRBD1 (6 bases). Trimming left V 6 bases short and J 4 bases short, with 10 bases between. This CDR3 spans 13 amino acids. Germline CDR1 KGHSH, CDR2 LQKENI. CDR3 residues: CASSSGVYNEQFF. In nucleotides, the CDR3 is TGTGCCAGCTCCTCAGGGGTATACAATGAGCAGTTCTTC.

The chain links TRBV9 to TRBJ2-2; a weak D match, TRBD2 (6 bases). The CDR3 is 15 amino acids. V lost 3 bases and J lost 4, with 13 bases in between. Germline values: CDR1 SGDLS, CDR2 YYNGEE. The CDR3 sequence is CASSETGTPTGELFF. CDR3 bases: TGTGCCAGCAGCGAGACCGGGACTCCCACCGGGGAGCTGTTTTTT.

V is TRBV29-1 and J is TRBJ2-1; D is ambiguous. CDR3 size: 12 residues. V lost 4 bases, J lost 6 bases, and 10 bases lay in between. CDR1 is SQVTM, CDR2 ANQGSEA, per germline. Written as DNA, the CDR3 is TGCAGCGTTGGCGGTAGCCCCAATGAGCAGTTCTTC. Residues: CSVGGSPNEQFF.

This clone has a handful of counts. The chain combines TRBV11-3 with TRBJ1-1, with D uncertain. Trimming removed 1 base at V and 4 bases at J, with 7 bases between. Per germline, CDR1 SGHNT and CDR2 YENEEA. This CDR3 spans 13 amino acids. The CDR3 DNA reads as TGTGCCAGCAGCTTAGGCTATGCCACTGAAGCTTTCTTT. This codes for CASSLGYATEAFF. The whole variable domain, filled in from reference TRBV11-3 and TRBJ1-1, reads EAGVVQSPRYKIIEKKQPVAFWCNPISGHNTLYWYLQNLGQGPELLIRYENEEAVDDSQLPKDRFSAERLKGVDSTLKIQPAELGDSAVYLCASSLGYATEAFFGQGTRLTVV.

The chain couples TRBV19 to TRBJ2-3; tentatively, D is TRBD2 (5 bases). The CDR3 is 14 residues long. The V end lost 0 bases, the J end lost 4 bases, and 8 bases lay between the germline ends. From germline, CDR1 is LNHDA and CDR2 SQIVND (reference sequence). CDR3 sequence reads: CASSIELEADTQYF. Here the CDR3 DNA reads TGTGCCAGTAGTATAGAACTAGAGGCAGATACGCAGTATTTT. Full variable domain (missing parts from reference TRBV19 and TRBJ2-3): DGGITQSPKYLFRKEGQNVTLSCEQNLNHDAMYWYRQDPGQGLRLIYYSQIVNDFQKGDIAEGYSVSREKKESFPLTVTSAQKNPTAFYLCASSIELEADTQYFGPGTRLTVL.

The chain has TRBV4-1 and TRBJ2-1; D remains unclear. Trimming removed 3 bases from V and 6 bases from J, with 12 bases in between. Germline CDR1 reads MGHRA; CDR2 reads YSYEKL. The CDR3 loop spans 14 amino acids. CDR3 protein: CASSQASNGNEQFF. The CDR3 nucleotides read TGCGCCAGCAGCCAGGCATCGAATGGCAATGAGCAGTTCTTC.

V is TRBV27 and J is TRBJ2-3, with no clear D. The germline CDR1 and CDR2 sequences are MNHEY and SMNVEV (reference sequence). This CDR3 is 15 amino acids long. The germline V and J ends were trimmed by 5 bases and 3 bases, with 15 bases remaining between them. The DNA for the CDR3 is TGTGCCAGCAGTAGCCTCCCGGGCCCGACAGATACGCAGTATTTT. This translates into CASSSLPGPTDTQYF.

J is TRBJ2-5 and V is TRBV9; 10 bases match TRBD1. The CDR3 spans 14 residues. The germline gives CDR1 SGDLS, CDR2 YYNGEE. V was clipped by 3 bases and J by 4 bases; unmatched bases: 3. The CDR3 DNA reads as TGTGCCAGCAGCGACTGGGACAGGGGAGAGACCCAGTACTTC. Residues: CASSDWDRGETQYF.

V gene TRBV5-1 combines with J gene TRBJ1-2, with unresolved D. The germline CDR1 and CDR2 sequences are SGHRS and YFSETQ. Trimming took 4 bases from V and 4 from J, leaving 14 bases between them. This CDR3 spans 14 amino acids. CDR3 loop: CASSLMTLTYGYTF. Here the CDR3 DNA reads TGCGCCAGCAGCCTGATGACACTTACCTATGGCTACACCTTC.

The genes are TRBV11-3 and TRBJ2-1; 9 bases are shared with TRBD1. V shed 3 bases, J shed 4 bases, and the junction held 10 bases outside the gene matches. Germline V CDR1 and CDR2: SGHNT, YENEEA. This CDR3 has 17 amino acids. The CDR3 coding sequence is TGTGCCAGCAGCTTCAGAGCCCCCGGGACAGGGTACAATGAGCAGTTCTTC. Translating gives CASSFRAPGTGYNEQFF.

The J gene is TRBJ2-7, the V gene TRBV19; D possibly matches TRBD1 or TRBD2 (5 bases each). Per the germline V gene, CDR1 is LNHDA and CDR2 is SQIVND (reference sequence). The V end was cut by 4 bases, the J end by 1 base, with 17 bases between. There are 16 residues in the CDR3. This CDR3 is CASSTAPGPPSYEQYF. CDR3 DNA: TGTGCCAGTAGTACCGCTCCGGGACCGCCATCCTACGAGCAGTACTTC.

The chain links TRBV6-5 to TRBJ1-4; D unresolved. CDR3 length: 15 amino acids. CDR1 and CDR2 from the germline V gene are MNHEY and SVGAGI. The germline V and J ends were trimmed by 1 base and 8 bases, with 14 bases remaining between them. CDR3 nucleotides: TGTGCCAGCAGTTACTGGCCACAAAGTGGGGAAAAACTGTTTTTT. It encodes CASSYWPQSGEKLFF.

CDR3 protein: CATTGGSEQYF. CDR3 DNA sequence: TGTGCCACCACGGGAGGAAGCGAGCAGTACTTC. The chain combines TRBV10-3 with TRBJ2-7; the match to TRBD2 covers 7 bases. This CDR3 has 11 amino acids. J lost 6 bases, V lost 10 bases, and 6 bases had no gene match. Germline-derived CDR1 and CDR2 are ENHRY and SYGVKD.

The chain recombines TRBV4-1 with TRBJ2-1; 8 bases are a match to TRBD2. V shed 0 bases, J shed 4 bases, and the junction held 11 bases outside the gene matches. CDR3 length: 18 amino acids. Germline values: CDR1 MGHRA, CDR2 YSYEKL. The CDR3 spells CASSQDHLRGGPYNEQFF. The CDR3 bases are TGCGCCAGCAGCCAAGATCACCTTCGGGGGGGCCCTTACAATGAGCAGTTCTTC.

This clone occurred a few times. The chain recombines TRBV7-9 with TRBJ1-4; D possibly corresponds to TRBD1 (6 bases). V lost 8 bases to trimming and J lost 3 bases, with 13 bases between them. Germline loops: CDR1 SEHNR, CDR2 FQNEAQ (reference sequence). CDR3 length: 14 residues. CDR3: CASANRDSNEKLFF. The CDR3 region has the DNA TGTGCCAGCGCAAACAGGGACTCTAATGAAAAACTGTTTTTT. Full variable domain (rest looked up from reference TRBV7-9 and TRBJ1-4): DTGVSQNPRHKITKRGQNVTFRCDPISEHNRLYWYRQTLGQGPEFLTYFQNEAQLEKSRLLSDRFSAERPKGSFSTLEIQRTEQGDSAMYLCASANRDSNEKLFFGSGTQLSVL.

Here the CDR3 DNA reads TGCGCCAGCAGCTTAGGCGGGGGTCTTTTAGAGACCCAGTACTTC. This codes for CASSLGGGLLETQYF. The V call is TRBV5-1, the J call TRBJ2-5; TRBD2 aligns across 7 bases. The J segment lost 4 bases and the V segment lost 2 bases, leaving 8 bases of the junction unmatched. In germline, CDR1 is SGHRS, CDR2 YFSETQ. CDR3 length: 15 residues.

CDR3 sequence: CASGLQETQYF. The CDR3 bases are TGTGCCTCGGGGCTCCAAGAGACCCAGTACTTC. The J gene is TRBJ2-5, the V gene TRBV10-3, with D perhaps matching TRBD1 or TRBD2 (5 bases each). Germline values: CDR1 ENHRY, CDR2 SYGVKD. The ends were cut back, 11 bases at V and 1 base at J, with 8 bases in the middle. The CDR3 is 11 residues long.

The rearrangement links TRBV2 to TRBJ2-1, with 8 bases that match TRBD2. The ends lost 3 bases at V and 9 bases at J; junction bases unmatched: 10. Germline loops: CDR1 SNHLY, CDR2 FYNNEI. There are 15 residues in the CDR3. CDR3 DNA: TGTGCCAGCAGTGACCCAGCGGGGGCTACGTTTGAGCAGTTCTTC. Translated, it gives CASSDPAGATFEQFF.

This clone has a handful of counts. The chain recombines TRBV10-3 with TRBJ1-5; no definite D call. V lost 0 bases and J lost 5, with 2 bases in between. The germline V gene encodes CDR1 ENHRY and CDR2 SYGVKD. CDR3 size: 12 residues. The CDR3 sequence is CAISESDQPQHF. CDR3 in DNA: TGTGCCATCAGTGAGTCCGATCAGCCCCAGCATTTT.

This clone was seen once. This CDR3 reads CASSQEAPGIQPQHF. The CDR3 bases are TGTGCCAGCAGCCAAGAGGCGCCAGGGATACAGCCCCAGCATTTT. The chain carries TRBV4-2 and TRBJ1-5, with D maybe TRBD1 (5 bases). The CDR3 loop spans 15 amino acids. V lost 0 bases to trimming and J lost 7 bases, with 13 bases between them. The V gene's germline CDR1 is LGHNA and CDR2 YNFKEQ.